The 17 T cell receptor beta chains given below trace back to one sample, sequenced in a study of T-cell reconstitution after alpha-beta-depleted transplantation in children. The TCRbeta library was prepared with unique molecular identifiers. One entry per CDR3 protein, called by TCRdb with MiXCR from the PCR reads. The sample consists of roughly 70,000 distinct CDR3 sequences, 4.9% of them appearing once. The sequencing used PBMCs, mostly from graft donor cells, collected 180 days after TCRalphabeta/CD19-depleted stem cell transplant. Receptors were obtained from a boy under two years old who had a stem cell transplant for acute myeloid leukemia, so the T cells may come from the graft donor.

This clonotype was recorded at least ten times. J is TRBJ1-4 and V is TRBV9; D possibly corresponds to TRBD1 (5 bases). Trimming left V 4 bases short and J 5 bases short, with 15 bases between. Germline CDR1 reads SGDLS; CDR2 reads YYNGEE. This CDR3 spans 15 amino acids. CDR3 loop: CASSFLGTANEKLFF. CDR3 bases: TGTGCCAGCAGCTTCCTAGGGACGGCGAATGAAAAACTGTTTTTT.

Many counts were recorded for this clonotype. V usage is TRBV5-1 and J usage is TRBJ1-1, with D perhaps matching TRBD1 (6 bases). The CDR3 length is 13 residues. V dropped 4 bases and J dropped 4 bases, with 11 bases sitting between them. Germline CDR1 and CDR2: SGHRS and YFSETQ. CDR3 DNA: TGCGCCAGCAGCAAGCAACAGGGCACTGAAGCTTTCTTT. It is translated as CASSKQQGTEAFF.

The rearrangement joins TRBV11-2 to TRBJ2-5, with D possibly matching TRBD2 (5 bases). The V gene lost 4 bases and the J gene lost 5 bases, with 11 bases spanning the gap. The germline gives CDR1 SGHAT, CDR2 FQNNGV. The CDR3 has 13 residues. CDR3 loop: CASSSEEWETQYF. DNA of the CDR3: TGTGCCAGCAGCTCGGAGGAATGGGAGACCCAGTACTTC.

This clonotype appeared many times. V is TRBV12-3 or TRBV12-4 and J is TRBJ2-1; 8 positions agree with TRBD2. V trimming: 4 bases; J trimming: 0 bases; junction bases outside the gene matches: 11. CDR3 length equals 18 residues. The DNA of the CDR3 is TGTGCCAGCAGTTCGGATCGCGGGGGGTCGCTCTCCTACAATGAGCAGTTCTTC. As protein: CASSSDRGGSLSYNEQFF.

This clonotype showed up many times. The CDR3 bases are TGCAGTGCTAGGGAGACGGATAACACTGAAGCTTTCTTT. Translating gives CSARETDNTEAFF. This chain links TRBV20-1 with TRBJ1-1, with D uncertain. With 3 bases removed from V and 2 bases from J, the gap between germline ends came to 10 bases. Germline values: CDR1 DFQATT, CDR2 SNEGSKA (reference sequence). This CDR3 is built from 13 residues.

This clonotype was detected ten times or more. CDR3 nucleotides: TGTGCCAGCAGCTTCACAGGCACGTGGAACACTGAAGCTTTCTTT. This codes for CASSFTGTWNTEAFF. The chain recombines TRBV7-2 with TRBJ1-1; possible D gene TRBD1, 5 bases. From germline, CDR1 is SGHTA and CDR2 FQGNSA. V was pared by 3 bases and J by 1 base, with 12 bases between. This CDR3 has 15 amino acids.

In its sample, this clonotype was seen many times. At one end, the junction sequence differs from germline, possibly due to a read error. This chain connects TRBV12-3 or TRBV12-4 to TRBJ2-1; perhaps TRBD1 as D (8 bases). The CDR3 loop spans 14 amino acids. The CDR3 nucleotides read TGTGCCAGCAGTTTAGAGGCGGGGGTCCCGGGACAGGACTTC. This codes for CASSLEAGVPGQDF.

This clonotype was detected ten times or more. The chain recombines TRBV18 with TRBJ1-4, with D tentatively TRBD1 (5 bases). CDR3 size: 14 residues. Trimming removed 2 bases from V and 5 bases from J, with 9 bases in between. CDR1 is KGHSH, CDR2 LQKENI, per germline. The CDR3 loop reads CASSPRGSNEKLFF. The CDR3 DNA sequence: TGTGCCAGCTCACCAAGGGGCTCCAATGAAAAACTGTTTTTT.

CDR3 loop: CASSGSGSLRVQYF. The CDR3 nucleotides are TGCGCCAGCAGTGGTTCGGGCTCGCTGCGGGTGCAGTATTTT. This chain uses TRBV10-1 with TRBJ2-3, with a weak D call TRBD2 (5 bases). Trimming stripped 4 bases from V and 11 bases from J, with 19 bases between. The CDR3 runs to 14 residues. Germline V CDR1 and CDR2: WNHNN, SYGVQD (reference sequence).

This clonotype has ten or more counts. V is TRBV4-1 and J is TRBJ2-5; the match to TRBD2 covers 14 bases. The germline V gene has CDR1 MGHRA and CDR2 YSYEKL. Trimming cost V 1 base and J 2 bases; bases outside gene matches: 3. CDR3 length: 17 amino acids. The CDR3 spells CASSQGGTSGGQETQYF. CDR3 DNA sequence: TGCGCCAGCAGCCAAGGTGGGACTAGCGGGGGACAAGAGACCCAGTACTTC.

In its sample, this clonotype was seen many times. This chain connects TRBV24-1 to TRBJ2-5; D perhaps matches TRBD1 (5 bases). The CDR3 runs 16 residues. CDR1 is KGHDR, CDR2 SFDVKD, per germline. The V end lost 3 bases, the J end lost 3 bases, and 16 bases lay between the germline ends. The CDR3 spells CATSDLRPGSEETQYF. The CDR3 bases are TGTGCCACCAGTGATCTTCGTCCAGGGTCGGAAGAGACCCAGTACTTC.

Many counts were recorded for this clonotype. The genes are TRBV2 and TRBJ2-7, with 7 nucleotides matching TRBD2. Germline-derived CDR1 and CDR2 are SNHLY and FYNNEI. This CDR3 contains 14 residues. V trimming: 8 bases; J trimming: 5 bases; junction bases outside the gene matches: 12. CDR3 loop: CASGNRDYFHEQYF. For the CDR3, the DNA is TGTGCCAGCGGCAACCGGGACTACTTCCACGAGCAGTACTTC. Full variable domain (outside the CDR3, taken from reference TRBV2 and TRBJ2-7): EPEVTQTPSHQVTQMGQEVILRCVPISNHLYFYWYRQILGQKVEFLVSFYNNEISEKSEIFDDQFSVERPDGSNFTLKIRSTKLEDSAMYFCASGNRDYFHEQYFGPGTRLTVT.

This chain joins TRBV2 and TRBJ1-2; 7 nucleotides align to TRBD1. Germline V gives CDR1 SNHLY, CDR2 FYNNEI. V shed 4 bases and J 2 bases; nucleotides not matched to a gene: 7. The CDR3 has 15 residues. CDR3 DNA: TGTGCCAGCAGTGCCCACTCGACAGGGAACTATGGCTACACCTTC. Its translation: CASSAHSTGNYGYTF.

This clonotype was detected ten times or more. The CDR3 DNA reads TGTGCCAGCAGCTCGGACCGGACAGGGTGGCATGAGCAGTTCTTC. This encodes CASSSDRTGWHEQFF. The chain employs TRBV7-9 and TRBJ2-1, with 8 bases lining up with TRBD1. The CDR3 contains 15 residues. The ends lost 4 bases at V and 8 bases at J; junction bases unmatched: 10. CDR1 SEHNR and CDR2 FQNEAQ come from the germline V gene (reference sequence).

In its sample, this clonotype was seen many times. This chain links TRBV10-3 with TRBJ2-1; 10 bases map to TRBD2. The CDR3 is 14 residues long. In germline, CDR1 is ENHRY, CDR2 SYGVKD. V shed 6 bases, J shed 5 bases, and the junction held 4 bases outside the gene matches. The CDR3 reads CAIRRAGGNNEQFF. The CDR3 nucleotides read TGTGCCATCAGAAGAGCGGGGGGGAACAATGAGCAGTTCTTC.

This clonotype was counted many times. The rearrangement joins TRBV5-1 to TRBJ1-4; possibly TRBD1 for D (5 bases). With 3 bases removed from V and 5 bases from J, the gap between germline ends came to 14 bases. Germline V CDR1 and CDR2: SGHRS, YFSETQ. The CDR3 is 15 residues long. CDR3 bases: TGCGCCAGCAGCTCCACGGGACGGACGAATGAAAAACTGTTTTTT. Translated, it gives CASSSTGRTNEKLFF.

Many counts were recorded for this clonotype. V is TRBV4-1 and J is TRBJ2-6; D is possibly TRBD2 (7 bases). The germline V gene encodes CDR1 MGHRA and CDR2 YSYEKL. The CDR3 spans 21 residues. Trimming stripped 4 bases from V and 0 bases from J, with 25 bases between. CDR3 sequence reads: CASSPHTTGRGIYSGANVLTF. In nucleotides, the CDR3 is TGCGCCAGCAGCCCTCACACTACAGGGCGGGGGATCTACTCTGGGGCCAACGTCCTGACTTTC.